This T cell receptor beta chain comes out of a study of blood T cell repertoires in COVID-19. The CDR3 runs to 15 residues. After removal of 2 bases from V and 4 bases from J, the junction contained 5 bases not matched to a gene. CDR1 is PRHDT, CDR2 FYEKMQ, per germline (reference sequence). Some clones are missing from TCRdb's copy, which holds only in-frame ones; the method was immunoSEQ multiplex PCR. The data contain some 63,000 clones, about 82% of them singletons. The sequenced sample was peripheral blood. The receptor's source is a human donor in a cohort sampled during active COVID-19. V gene TRBV13 combines with J gene TRBJ2-5, with 9 bases that match TRBD2. CDR3 sequence: CASSLLGSGGETQYF. CDR3 coding DNA: TGTGCCAGCAGCTTACTGGGTAGCGGGGGAGAGACCCAGTACTTC.